The source of this TCR beta chain is a study of cytomegalovirus exposure and HLA in healthy donors. Findings and limits, study-wide: First-cohort TCR clusters tended to co-occur in the roughly 120 validation repertoires, a later analysis found. The dataset shows that most TCR sequences were rare, while some public TCRs occurred in many donors. The study designated 164 TCR beta chains cytomegalovirus-associated. Researchers reported that a few CMV-associated chains were confirmed in vitro as CMV antigen-specific.

This CDR3 is built from 19 residues. Trimming took 4 bases from V and 3 from J, leaving 24 bases between them. Per the germline V gene, CDR1 is MGHRA and CDR2 is YSYEKL. On this clone itself: Its antigen is as yet unknown.

Some clones are missing from TCRdb's copy, which holds only in-frame ones; the method was immunoSEQ multiplex PCR. The sample yields 180,000 or so clones, around nine tenths seen once. Sequenced: PBMCs. The clonotype comes from a man between 18 and 35 years old in good health and CMV-seropositive. The chain combines TRBV4-1 with TRBJ1-4; D is possibly TRBD1 (5 bases). Here the CDR3 reads CASSPRGFHIKLANEKLFF. CDR3 coding DNA: TGCGCCAGCAGCCCAAGGGGATTCCATATAAAGCTGGCTAATGAAAAACTGTTTTTT.